The entry below describes one TCR beta chain. This specimen comes from a study of blood T cell repertoires in COVID-19. Background on the study: Sources were T cells, B-cell-depleted T cells, or PBMCs; the material itself was cDNA or gDNA.

Here immunoSEQ multiplex PCR was the method, and the copy in TCRdb shows in-frame clones only, minus some. The table has about 250,000 clones, about nine tenths seen once. The length of the CDR3 is 16 residues. CDR1 is MNHEY and CDR2 is SMNVEV in the germline V gene (reference sequence). V shed 3 bases and J 4 bases; nucleotides not matched to a gene: 6. This TCR derives from a woman aged 55-75 years who had recovered from COVID-19. The sequenced sample consisted of peripheral blood. The chain uses TRBV27 and TRBJ2-3; 11 positions match TRBD2. In DNA, the CDR3 is TGTGCCAGCAGTTTTCGGAGGACTAGCGGGCCAGATACGCAGTATTTT. Its translation is CASSFRRTSGPDTQYF.